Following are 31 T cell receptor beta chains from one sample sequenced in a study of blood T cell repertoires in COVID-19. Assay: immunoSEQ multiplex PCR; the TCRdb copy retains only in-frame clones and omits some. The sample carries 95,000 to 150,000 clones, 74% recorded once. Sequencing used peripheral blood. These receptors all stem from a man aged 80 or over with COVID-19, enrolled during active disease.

The CDR3 coding sequence is TGTGCCAGTGAGGGTGGGAATTCACCCCTCCACTTT. This gives the protein CASEGGNSPLHF. The chain has TRBV6-6 and TRBJ1-6; D unclear. Germline V gene sequence: CDR1 MNHNY, CDR2 SVGAGI (reference sequence). This CDR3 comprises 12 residues. The germline V and J ends were trimmed by 9 bases and 7 bases, with 10 bases remaining between them.

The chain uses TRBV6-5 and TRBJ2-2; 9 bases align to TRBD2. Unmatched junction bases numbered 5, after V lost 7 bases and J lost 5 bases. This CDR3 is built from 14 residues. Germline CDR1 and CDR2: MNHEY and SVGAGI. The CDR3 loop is CASTKTSGTGELFF. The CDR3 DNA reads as TGTGCCAGCACCAAGACTAGCGGAACCGGGGAGCTGTTTTTT.

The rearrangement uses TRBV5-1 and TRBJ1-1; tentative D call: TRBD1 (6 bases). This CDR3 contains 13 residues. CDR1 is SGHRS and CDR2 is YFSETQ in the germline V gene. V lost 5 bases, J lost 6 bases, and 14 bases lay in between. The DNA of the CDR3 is TGCGCCAGCAGTCTCACAGGGAGCCCTGAAGCTTTCTTT. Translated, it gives CASSLTGSPEAFF.

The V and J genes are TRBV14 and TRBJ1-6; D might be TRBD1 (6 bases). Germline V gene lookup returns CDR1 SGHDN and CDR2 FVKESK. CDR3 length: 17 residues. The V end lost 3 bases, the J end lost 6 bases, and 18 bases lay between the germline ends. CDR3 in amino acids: CASSQMTGTLFNSPLHF. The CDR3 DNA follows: TGTGCCAGCAGCCAGATGACAGGAACGCTCTTTAATTCACCCCTCCACTTT.

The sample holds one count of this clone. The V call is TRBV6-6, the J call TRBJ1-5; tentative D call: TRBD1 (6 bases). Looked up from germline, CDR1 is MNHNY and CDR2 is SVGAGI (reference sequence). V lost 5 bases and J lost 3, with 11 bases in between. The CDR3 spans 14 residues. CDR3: CASSRQVSNQPQHF. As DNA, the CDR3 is TGTGCCAGCAGTCGACAGGTTTCCAATCAGCCCCAGCATTTT.

CDR3 loop: CASSKTGGVGNTIYF. CDR3 coding DNA: TGTGCCAGCAGCAAGACAGGGGGCGTTGGAAACACCATATATTTT. This rearrangement joins TRBV7-9 to TRBJ1-3; 10 nucleotides line up with TRBD1. Germline lookup yields CDR1 SEHNR and CDR2 FQNEAQ (reference sequence). The CDR3 loop spans 15 amino acids. V lost 5 bases to trimming and J lost 3 bases; unmatched junction nucleotides: 4. The complete variable domain, with remaining parts taken from reference TRBV7-9 and TRBJ1-3, reads DTGVSQNPRHKITKRGQNVTFRCDPISEHNRLYWYRQTLGQGPEFLTYFQNEAQLEKSRLLSDRFSAERPKGSFSTLEIQRTEQGDSAMYLCASSKTGGVGNTIYFGEGSWLTVV.

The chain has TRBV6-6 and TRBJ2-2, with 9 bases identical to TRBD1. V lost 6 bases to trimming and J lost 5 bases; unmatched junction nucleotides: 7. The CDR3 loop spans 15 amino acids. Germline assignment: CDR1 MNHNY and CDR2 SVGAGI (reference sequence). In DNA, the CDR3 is TGTGCCAGCAGCAAACAGGGGGCGCGGACCGGGGAGCTGTTTTTT. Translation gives CASSKQGARTGELFF.

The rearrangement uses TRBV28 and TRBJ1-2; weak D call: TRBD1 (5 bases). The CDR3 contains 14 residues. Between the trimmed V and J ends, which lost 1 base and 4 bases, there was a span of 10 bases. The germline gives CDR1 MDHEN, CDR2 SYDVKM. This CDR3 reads CASSLFQGTYGYTF. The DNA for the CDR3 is TGTGCCAGCAGTTTATTCCAGGGAACCTATGGCTACACCTTC.

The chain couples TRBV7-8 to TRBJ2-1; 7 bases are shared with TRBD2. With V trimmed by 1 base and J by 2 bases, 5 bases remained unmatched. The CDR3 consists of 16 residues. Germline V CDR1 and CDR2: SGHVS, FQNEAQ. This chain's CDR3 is CASSLVSSGTYNEQFF. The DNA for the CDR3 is TGTGCCAGCAGCTTAGTATCCAGCGGGACCTACAATGAGCAGTTCTTC. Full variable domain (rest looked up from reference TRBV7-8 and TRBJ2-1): GAGVSQSPRYKVAKRGQDVALRCDPISGHVSLFWYQQALGQGPEFLTYFQNEAQLDKSGLPSDRFFAERPEGSVSTLKIQRTQQEDSAVYLCASSLVSSGTYNEQFFGPGTRLTVL.

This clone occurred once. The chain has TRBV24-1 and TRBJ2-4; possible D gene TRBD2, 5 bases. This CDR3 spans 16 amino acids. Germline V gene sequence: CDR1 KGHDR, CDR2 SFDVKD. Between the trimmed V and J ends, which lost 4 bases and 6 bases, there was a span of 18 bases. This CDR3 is CATSDPSEGLGNIQYF. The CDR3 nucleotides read TGTGCCACCAGTGACCCCAGTGAGGGTTTGGGAAACATTCAGTACTTC.

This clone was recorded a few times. The CDR3 sequence: CASSEEVSPWSGYTF. The CDR3 DNA follows: TGTGCCAGCAGTGAAGAGGTCAGCCCATGGAGCGGCTACACCTTC. This chain joins TRBV6-1 and TRBJ1-2, with D hard to call. V was clipped by 1 base and J by 8 bases, with 17 bases between them. The CDR3 has 15 residues. Germline CDR1 MNHNS, CDR2 SASEGT.

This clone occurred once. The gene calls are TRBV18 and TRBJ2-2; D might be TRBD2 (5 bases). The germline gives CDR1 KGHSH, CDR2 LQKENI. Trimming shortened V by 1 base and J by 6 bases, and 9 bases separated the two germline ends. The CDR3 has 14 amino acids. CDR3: CASSPLAGPGELFF. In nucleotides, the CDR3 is TGTGCCAGCTCACCACTGGCGGGCCCCGGGGAGCTGTTTTTT. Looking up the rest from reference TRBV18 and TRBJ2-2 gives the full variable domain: NAGVMQNPRHLVRRRGQEARLRCSPMKGHSHVYWYRQLPEEGLKFMVYLQKENIIDESGMPKERFSAEFPKEGPSILRIQQVVRGDSAAYFCASSPLAGPGELFFGEGSRLTVL.

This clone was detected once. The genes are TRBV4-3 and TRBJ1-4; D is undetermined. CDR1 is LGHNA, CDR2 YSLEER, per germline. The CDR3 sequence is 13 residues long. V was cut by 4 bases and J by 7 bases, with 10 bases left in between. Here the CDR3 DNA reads TGCGCCAGCAGCCCGCGGCGGGGTGAAAAACTGTTTTTT. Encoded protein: CASSPRRGEKLFF.

The CDR3: CASSISSEGWLFLSPDQPQHF. Written as DNA, the CDR3 is TGTGCCAGTAGTATAAGTTCGGAGGGTTGGCTTTTCCTAAGCCCCGATCAGCCCCAGCATTTT. This chain connects TRBV19 to TRBJ1-5; D gene ambiguous. Trimming left V 2 bases short and J 5 bases short, with 31 bases between. CDR3 length: 21 residues. Per the germline V gene, CDR1 is LNHDA and CDR2 is SQIVND (reference sequence).

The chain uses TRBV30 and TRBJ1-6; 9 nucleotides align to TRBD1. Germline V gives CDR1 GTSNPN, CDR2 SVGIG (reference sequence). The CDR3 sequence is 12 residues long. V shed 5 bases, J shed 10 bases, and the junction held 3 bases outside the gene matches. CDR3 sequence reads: CAWGTGKSPLHF. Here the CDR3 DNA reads TGTGCCTGGGGGACAGGGAAATCACCCCTCCACTTT.

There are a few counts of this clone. Written as DNA, the CDR3 is TGCAGCGTTGAATGGGTAGGCAGAGGCTACGAGCAGTACTTC. Translation gives CSVEWVGRGYEQYF. This chain links TRBV29-1 with TRBJ2-7; D ambiguous. This CDR3 is 14 amino acids long. The germline V gene has CDR1 SQVTM and CDR2 ANQGSEA. The germline V and J ends were trimmed by 2 bases and 3 bases, with 14 bases remaining between them.

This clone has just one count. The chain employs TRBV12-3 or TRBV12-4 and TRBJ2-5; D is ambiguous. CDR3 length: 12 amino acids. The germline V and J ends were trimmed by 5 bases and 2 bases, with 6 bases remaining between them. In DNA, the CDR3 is TGTGCCAGCAGTCCGACTCAAGAGACCCAGTACTTC. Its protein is CASSPTQETQYF.

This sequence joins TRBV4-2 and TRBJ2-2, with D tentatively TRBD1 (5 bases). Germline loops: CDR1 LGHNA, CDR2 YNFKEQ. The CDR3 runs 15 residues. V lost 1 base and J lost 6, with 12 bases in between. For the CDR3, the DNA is TGTGCCAGCAGCCAAGGGGGCAGCAAGGCCGGGGAGCTGTTTTTT. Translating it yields CASSQGGSKAGELFF.

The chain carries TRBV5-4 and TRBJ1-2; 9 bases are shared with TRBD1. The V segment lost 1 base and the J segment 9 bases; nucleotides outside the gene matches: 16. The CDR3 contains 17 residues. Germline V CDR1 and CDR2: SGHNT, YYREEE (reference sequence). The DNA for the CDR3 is TGTGCCAGCAGCTTGCTAAATTTAAACAGGGGGCGCGGTAGCTACACCTTC. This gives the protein CASSLLNLNRGRGSYTF.

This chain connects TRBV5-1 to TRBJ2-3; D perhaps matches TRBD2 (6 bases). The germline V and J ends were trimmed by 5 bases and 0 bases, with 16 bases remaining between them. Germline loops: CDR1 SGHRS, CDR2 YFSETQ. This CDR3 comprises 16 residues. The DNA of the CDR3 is TGCGCCAGCAGACATAGCGGCAGGCAAAGCACAGATACGCAGTATTTT. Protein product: CASRHSGRQSTDTQYF.

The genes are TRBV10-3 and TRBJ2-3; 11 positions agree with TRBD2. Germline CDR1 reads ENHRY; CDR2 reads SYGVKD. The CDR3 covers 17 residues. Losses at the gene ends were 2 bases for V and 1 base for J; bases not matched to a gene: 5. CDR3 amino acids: CAISEGKLAGGTDTQYF. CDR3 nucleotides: TGTGCCATCAGTGAGGGCAAACTAGCGGGGGGCACAGATACGCAGTATTTT.

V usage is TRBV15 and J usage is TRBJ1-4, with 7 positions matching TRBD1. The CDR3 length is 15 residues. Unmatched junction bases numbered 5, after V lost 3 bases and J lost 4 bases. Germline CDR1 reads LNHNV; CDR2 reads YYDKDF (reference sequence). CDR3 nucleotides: TGTGCCACCAGCAGGCAGGGACAGTTTAATGAAAAACTGTTTTTT. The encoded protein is CATSRQGQFNEKLFF.

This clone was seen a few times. CDR3 in DNA: TGTGCCAGCAGCCAACAGGGTAGTGGTGAGCAGTACTTC. As protein: CASSQQGSGEQYF. V is TRBV7-3 and J is TRBJ2-7; D is possibly TRBD1 (6 bases). V lost 5 bases and J lost 7, with 15 bases in between. The CDR3 spans 13 residues. Germline V lookup: CDR1 SGHTA, CDR2 FQGTGA.

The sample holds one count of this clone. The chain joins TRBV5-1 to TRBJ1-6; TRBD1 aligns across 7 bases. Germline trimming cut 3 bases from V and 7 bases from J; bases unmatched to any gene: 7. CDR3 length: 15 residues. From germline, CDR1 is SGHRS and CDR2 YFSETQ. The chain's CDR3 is CASSYGDSKNSPLHF. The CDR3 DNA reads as TGCGCCAGCAGCTACGGGGACAGTAAGAATTCACCCCTCCACTTT.

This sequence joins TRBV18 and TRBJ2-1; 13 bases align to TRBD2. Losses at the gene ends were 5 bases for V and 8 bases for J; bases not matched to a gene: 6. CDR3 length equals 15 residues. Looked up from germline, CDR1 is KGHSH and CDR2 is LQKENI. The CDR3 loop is CASSKLAGGPDEQFF. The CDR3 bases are TGTGCCAGCTCAAAACTAGCGGGAGGGCCGGATGAGCAGTTCTTC.

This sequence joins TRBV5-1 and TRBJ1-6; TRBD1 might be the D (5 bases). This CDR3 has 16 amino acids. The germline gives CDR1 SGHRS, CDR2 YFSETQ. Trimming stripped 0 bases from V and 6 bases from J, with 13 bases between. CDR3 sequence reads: CASSLEGAMGNSPLHF. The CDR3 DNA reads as TGCGCCAGCAGCTTGGAAGGGGCTATGGGTAATTCACCCCTCCACTTT.

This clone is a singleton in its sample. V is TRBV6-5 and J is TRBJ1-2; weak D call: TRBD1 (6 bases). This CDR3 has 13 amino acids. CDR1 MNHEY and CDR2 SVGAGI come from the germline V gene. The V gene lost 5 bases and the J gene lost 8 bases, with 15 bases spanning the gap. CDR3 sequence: CASSLRQEHGYTF. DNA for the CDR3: TGTGCCAGCAGTCTTCGACAGGAGCACGGCTACACCTTC.

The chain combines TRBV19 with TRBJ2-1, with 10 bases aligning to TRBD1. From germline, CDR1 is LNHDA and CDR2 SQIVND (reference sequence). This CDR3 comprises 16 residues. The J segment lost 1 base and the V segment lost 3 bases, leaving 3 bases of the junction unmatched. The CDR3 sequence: CASSMGDRGSYNEQFF. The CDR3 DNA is TGTGCCAGTAGTATGGGGGACAGGGGATCCTACAATGAGCAGTTCTTC.

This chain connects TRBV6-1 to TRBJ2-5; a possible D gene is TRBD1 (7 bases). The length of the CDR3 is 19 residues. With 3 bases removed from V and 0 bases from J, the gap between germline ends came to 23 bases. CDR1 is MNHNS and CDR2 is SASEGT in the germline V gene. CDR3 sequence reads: CASSEGGQSASSYQETQYF. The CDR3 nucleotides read TGTGCCAGCAGTGAGGGGGGACAGAGCGCTTCCTCGTACCAAGAGACCCAGTACTTC.

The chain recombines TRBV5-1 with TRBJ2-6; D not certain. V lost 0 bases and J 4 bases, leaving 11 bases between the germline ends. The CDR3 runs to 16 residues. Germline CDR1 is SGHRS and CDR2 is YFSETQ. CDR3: CASSLVGSVGANVLTF. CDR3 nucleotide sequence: TGCGCCAGCAGCTTGGTAGGCAGCGTGGGGGCCAACGTCCTGACTTTC.

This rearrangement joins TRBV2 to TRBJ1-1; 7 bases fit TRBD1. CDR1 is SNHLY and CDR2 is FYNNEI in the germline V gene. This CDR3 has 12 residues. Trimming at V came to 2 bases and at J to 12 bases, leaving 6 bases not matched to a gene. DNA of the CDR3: TGTGCCAGCAGTGAACAGGGGGTGGTAACTTTCTTT. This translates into CASSEQGVVTFF.